These T cell receptor beta chains were read from a single sample in a study of T cells in Graves' hyperthyroidism and ophthalmopathy. TCRdb analysed the multiplex PCR reads with MiXCR anew, one entry per CDR3 protein. The sample gives more than 350,000 distinct CDR3 sequences, about 15% of which show up once; around 20% is in the top ten. Sequenced input: blood. These receptors were collected from a woman in her sixties with Graves' ophthalmopathy. CDR3s include the opening cysteine and the closing phenylalanine or tryptophan. The D gene is left open where the match is weak. Size is stated for part of the rows, as once, few or many counts, or as a class when the clone is expanded.

>.|TRBJ2-5|many|TRBV3-1
CASSQDLPTAIGETQYF
TGTGCCAGCAGCCAAGATCTTCCGACAGCGATAGGAGAGACCCAGTACTTC
>TRBD2|TRBJ2-7|many|TRBV20-1
CSARGLGSSYEQYF
TGCAGTGCTCGGGGACTAGGAAGCTCCTACGAGCAGTACTTC
>.|TRBJ2-1|few|TRBV11-2
CASSLSDSPLFF
TGTGCCAGCAGCTTGTCGGACAGCCCTCTTTTCTTC
>TRBD2|TRBJ2-7|many|TRBV20-1
CSARERSGSPYEQYF
TGCAGTGCTAGAGAGAGGAGCGGGAGTCCCTACGAGCAGTACTTC
>TRBD1|TRBJ1-4|.|TRBV29-1
CSVRGQGFSNEKLFF
TGCAGCGTGCGCGGACAGGGTTTCTCTAATGAAAAACTGTTTTTT
>TRBD2|TRBJ2-2|.|TRBV7-8
CASSPREGGELFF
TGTGCCAGCAGCCCCAGGGAGGGCGGGGAGCTGTTTTTT
>.|TRBJ2-1|many|TRBV6-1
CASTEYPSSYNEQFF
TGTGCCAGCACTGAATACCCAAGCTCCTACAATGAGCAGTTCTTC
>.|TRBJ2-3|few|TRBV11-3
CASSLDPRHTDTQYF
TGTGCCAGCAGCTTAGATCCCCGACACACAGATACGCAGTATTTT
>.|TRBJ2-1|many|TRBV24-1
CATSAPRALGYNEQFF
TGTGCCACCAGTGCTCCCCGGGCGCTGGGATACAATGAGCAGTTCTTC
>TRBD2|TRBJ2-2|many|TRBV6-2/TRBV6-3
CASTPSGITGELFF
TGTGCCAGCACCCCTAGCGGGATCACCGGGGAGCTGTTTTTT
>.|TRBJ1-1|many|TRBV19
CASSINNVALHAEAFF
TGTGCCAGTAGTATAAACAACGTCGCTCTTCACGCTGAAGCTTTCTTT
>.|TRBJ2-7|.|TRBV20-1
CSARDFGTYEQYF
TGCAGTGCTAGAGATTTCGGAACCTACGAGCAGTACTTC
>TRBD1|TRBJ2-7|.|TRBV9
CASSVSQGASYEQYF
TGTGCCAGCAGCGTGTCCCAGGGGGCGTCCTACGAGCAGTACTTC
>TRBD2|TRBJ2-4|few|TRBV5-1
CASKGSGRPRMSKNIQYF
TGCGCCAGCAAAGGTAGCGGGAGGCCCAGGATGAGTAAAAACATTCAGTACTTC
>.|TRBJ2-5|once|TRBV29-1
CSTLGGTGHKETQYF
TGCAGCACCTTAGGGGGAACGGGACACAAAGAGACCCAGTACTTC
>.|TRBJ1-5|few|TRBV7-9
CASSLNPQQPQHF
TGTGCCAGCAGCTTAAACCCGCAACAGCCCCAGCATTTT
>TRBD2|TRBJ2-3|.|TRBV20-1
CSARDNGGGADTQYF
TGCAGTGCTAGAGATAACGGGGGAGGGGCAGATACGCAGTATTTT
>TRBD1|TRBJ2-3|.|TRBV5-1
CASSFGTDSTDTQYF
TGTGCCAGCAGCTTCGGGACAGACAGCACAGATACGCAGTATTTT
>.|TRBJ2-1|many|TRBV2
CASRGPEGVVNEQFF
TGTGCCAGCAGGGGCCCCGAAGGAGTGGTCAATGAGCAGTTCTTC
>TRBD1|TRBJ1-1|.|TRBV5-5
CANSYGTGAMNTEAFF
TGTGCCAACAGCTACGGGACAGGGGCCATGAACACTGAAGCTTTCTTT
>.|TRBJ2-7|.|TRBV5-5
CASRPRGARGSLGEQYF
TGTGCCAGCAGGCCCCGGGGGGCGCGAGGGAGTCTGGGGGAGCAGTACTTC
>.|TRBJ2-5|many|TRBV12-5
CASGPPGAPQETQYF
TGTGCTAGTGGTCCCCCTGGGGCGCCGCAAGAGACCCAGTACTTC
>.|TRBJ2-2|.|TRBV2
CASSLLLPGTANTGELFF
TGTGCCAGCAGCCTACTCCTACCCGGGACGGCGAACACCGGGGAGCTGTTTTTT
>.|TRBJ2-7|many|TRBV30
CAWIGSGPYEQYF
TGTGCCTGGATTGGTAGCGGTCCCTACGAGCAGTACTTC
>.|TRBJ2-2|many|TRBV9
CASSRGDSNTGELFF
TGTGCCAGCAGTAGGGGCGACAGCAACACCGGGGAGCTGTTTTTT
>.|TRBJ1-3|many|TRBV2
CASSEAPPGSGNTIYF
TGTGCCAGCAGTGAAGCCCCGCCGGGGTCTGGAAACACCATATATTTT
>.|TRBJ2-1|.|TRBV9
CASSAKTGTPTYNEQFF
TGTGCCAGCAGCGCCAAAACCGGGACACCGACCTACAATGAGCAGTTCTTC
>.|TRBJ1-2|.|TRBV10-3
CAISERSASYGYTF
TGTGCCATCAGTGAGAGGTCAGCGAGCTATGGCTACACCTTC
>TRBD1|TRBJ1-5|many|TRBV2
CASSSGTAGNQPQHF
TGTGCCAGCAGCTCCGGGACAGCAGGCAATCAGCCCCAGCATTTT
>.|TRBJ2-1|.|TRBV27
CASSAGTPYNEQFF
TGTGCCAGCAGTGCTGGGACACCCTACAATGAGCAGTTCTTC
>.|TRBJ2-3|few|TRBV6-1
CASSQRDNPPRDTQYF
TGTGCCAGCAGCCAGAGGGATAACCCTCCCCGAGATACGCAGTATTTT
>.|TRBJ2-5|many|TRBV10-3
CASGDSYSQETQYF
TGTGCCAGCGGGGACAGCTATTCCCAAGAGACCCAGTACTTC
>TRBD2|TRBJ2-1|many|TRBV24-1
CATSDFETAGVKGYNEQFF
TGTGCCACCAGTGATTTTGAGACGGCGGGGGTTAAGGGATACAATGAGCAGTTCTTC
>.|TRBJ2-6|few|TRBV28
CASSLPATTSGANVLTF
TGTGCCAGCAGCCTACCTGCAACCACCTCTGGGGCCAACGTCCTGACTTTC
>TRBD1|TRBJ2-4|many|TRBV12-3/TRBV12-4
CASSLAWTQGDIQYF
TGTGCCAGCAGTTTAGCTTGGACACAGGGGGACATTCAGTACTTC
>.|TRBJ2-2|many|TRBV28
CASSLAEGPYHTGELFF
TGTGCCAGCAGTTTAGCGGAGGGCCCCTACCACACCGGGGAGCTGTTTTTT
>.|TRBJ2-3|many|TRBV20-1
CSAREAASGGTQYF
TGCAGTGCCAGAGAGGCAGCGAGTGGAGGAACGCAGTATTTT
>TRBD1|TRBJ2-5|.|TRBV24-1
CATSDRRDRVETQYF
TGTGCCACCAGTGACCGACGGGACAGGGTTGAGACCCAGTACTTC
>TRBD2|TRBJ2-2|many|TRBV7-9
CASSFRSGRADGELFF
TGTGCCAGCAGCTTCCGAAGCGGGAGGGCGGACGGGGAGCTGTTTTTT
>.|TRBJ2-1|many|TRBV3-1
CASSRLGGEQFF
TGTGCCAGCAGCAGACTAGGTGGTGAGCAGTTCTTC
>.|TRBJ2-7|many|TRBV27
CASSLAPLREQYF
TGTGCCAGCAGTCTAGCGCCGCTACGGGAGCAGTACTTC
>.|TRBJ2-5|.|TRBV19
CASSITRGETQYF
TGTGCCAGTAGTATAACCCGGGGGGAGACCCAGTACTTC
>TRBD2|TRBJ2-7|.|TRBV20-1
CSVRGPILAGSYEQYF
TGCAGTGTCCGGGGACCCATACTAGCGGGGTCCTACGAGCAGTACTTC
>.|TRBJ1-2|many|TRBV27
CASSLGQGLSGYGYTF
TGTGCCAGCAGTTTAGGGCAGGGGCTTTCAGGGTATGGCTACACCTTC
>.|TRBJ1-5|many|TRBV28
CATRRSNQPQHF
TGTGCCACGAGAAGATCCAATCAGCCCCAGCATTTT
>.|TRBJ2-1|many|TRBV28
CASSFLRLDNEQFF
TGTGCCAGCAGTTTCCTGAGACTAGACAATGAGCAGTTCTTC